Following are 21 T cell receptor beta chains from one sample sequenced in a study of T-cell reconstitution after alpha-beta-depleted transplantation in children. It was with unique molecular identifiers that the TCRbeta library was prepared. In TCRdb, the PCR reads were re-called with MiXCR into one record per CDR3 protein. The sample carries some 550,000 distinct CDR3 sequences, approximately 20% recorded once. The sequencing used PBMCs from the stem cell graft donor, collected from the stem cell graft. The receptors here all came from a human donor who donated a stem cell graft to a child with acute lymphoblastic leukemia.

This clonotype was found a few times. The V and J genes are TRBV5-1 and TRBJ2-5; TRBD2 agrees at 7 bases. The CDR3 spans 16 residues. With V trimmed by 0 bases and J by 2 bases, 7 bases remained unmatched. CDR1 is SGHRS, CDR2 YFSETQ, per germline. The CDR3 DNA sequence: TGCGCCAGCAGCTTGGTTCCTAGCGGTATACAAGAGACCCAGTACTTC. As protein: CASSLVPSGIQETQYF.

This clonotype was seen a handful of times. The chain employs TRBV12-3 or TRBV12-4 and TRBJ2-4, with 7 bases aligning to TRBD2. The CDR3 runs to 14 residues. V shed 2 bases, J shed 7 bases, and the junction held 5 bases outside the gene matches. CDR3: CASSLRGGGNIQYF. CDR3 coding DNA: TGTGCCAGCAGTTTACGTGGGGGAGGGAACATTCAGTACTTC.

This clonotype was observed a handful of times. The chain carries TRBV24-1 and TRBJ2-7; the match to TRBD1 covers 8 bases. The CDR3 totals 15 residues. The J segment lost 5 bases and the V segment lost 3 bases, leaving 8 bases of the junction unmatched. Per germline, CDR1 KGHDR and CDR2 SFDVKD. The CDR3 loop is CATSDTGTGQNEQYF. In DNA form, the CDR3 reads TGTGCCACCAGTGATACCGGGACAGGTCAGAACGAGCAGTACTTC.

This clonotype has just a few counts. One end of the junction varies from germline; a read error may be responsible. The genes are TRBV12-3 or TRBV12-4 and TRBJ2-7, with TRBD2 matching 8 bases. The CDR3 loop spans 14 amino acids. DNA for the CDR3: TGTGCCACTAAGGACGGGAGGGCCTCCCACGAGCAGTACTTC. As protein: CATKDGRASHEQYF.

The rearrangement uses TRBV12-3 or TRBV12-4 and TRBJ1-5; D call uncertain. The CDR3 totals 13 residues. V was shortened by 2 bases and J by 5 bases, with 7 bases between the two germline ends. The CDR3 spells CASSLWIHQPQHF. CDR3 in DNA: TGTGCCAGCAGTTTATGGATACATCAGCCCCAGCATTTT.

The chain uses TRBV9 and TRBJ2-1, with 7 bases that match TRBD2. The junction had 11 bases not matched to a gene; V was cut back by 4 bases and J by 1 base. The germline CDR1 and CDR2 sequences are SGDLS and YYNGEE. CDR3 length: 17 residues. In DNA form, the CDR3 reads TGTGCCAGCAGCATACAGCCTTGGACTAGTTCCTACAATGAGCAGTTCTTC. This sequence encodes CASSIQPWTSSYNEQFF. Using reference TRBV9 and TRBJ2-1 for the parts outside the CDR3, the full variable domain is DSGVTQTPKHLITATGQRVTLRCSPRSGDLSVYWYQQSLDQGLQFLIQYYNGEERAKGNILERFSAQQFPDLHSELNLSSLELGDSALYFCASSIQPWTSSYNEQFFGPGTRLTVL.

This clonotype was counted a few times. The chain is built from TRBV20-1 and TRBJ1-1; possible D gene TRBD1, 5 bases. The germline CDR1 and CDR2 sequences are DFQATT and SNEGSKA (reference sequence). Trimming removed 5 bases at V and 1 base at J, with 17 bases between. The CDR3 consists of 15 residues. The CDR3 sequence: CSAAGNSLANTEAFF. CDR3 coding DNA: TGCAGTGCTGCAGGGAACAGCTTGGCGAACACTGAAGCTTTCTTT.

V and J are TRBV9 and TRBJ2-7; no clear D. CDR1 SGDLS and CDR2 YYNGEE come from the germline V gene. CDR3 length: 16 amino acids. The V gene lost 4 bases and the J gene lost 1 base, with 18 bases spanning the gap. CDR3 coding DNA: TGTGCCAGCAGCCATAGCCTTAAAACGGGTTCCTACGAGCAGTACTTC. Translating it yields CASSHSLKTGSYEQYF.

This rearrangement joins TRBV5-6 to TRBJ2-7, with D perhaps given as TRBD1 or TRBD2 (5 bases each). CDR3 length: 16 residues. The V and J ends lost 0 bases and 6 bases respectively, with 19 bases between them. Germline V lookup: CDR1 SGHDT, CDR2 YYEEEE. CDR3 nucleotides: TGTGCCAGCAGCTTGGCGGGGCCAGCGCTGGCCCTCGAGCAGTACTTC. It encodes CASSLAGPALALEQYF.

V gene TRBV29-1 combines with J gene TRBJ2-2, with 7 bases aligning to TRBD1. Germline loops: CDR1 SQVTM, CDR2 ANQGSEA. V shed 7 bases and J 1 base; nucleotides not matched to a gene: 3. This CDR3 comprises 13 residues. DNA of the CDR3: TGCAGCGCCGGACAGGTGAACACCGGGGAGCTGTTTTTT. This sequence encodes CSAGQVNTGELFF.

In DNA form, the CDR3 reads TGTGCCAACCAGGGGGTGAACACTGAAGCTTTCTTT. Its translation is CANQGVNTEAFF. The chain recombines TRBV12-3 or TRBV12-4 with TRBJ1-1; TRBD1 matches 7 bases. The V gene end was trimmed by 10 bases and the J gene end by 0 bases; junction bases not matched to a gene: 2. There are 12 residues in the CDR3.

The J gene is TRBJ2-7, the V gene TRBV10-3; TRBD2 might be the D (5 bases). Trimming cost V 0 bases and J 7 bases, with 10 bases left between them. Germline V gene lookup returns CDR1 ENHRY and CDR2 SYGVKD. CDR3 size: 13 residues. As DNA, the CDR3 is TGTGCCATCAGTGAGTCTGACTACCTGGAGCAGTACTTC. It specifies CAISESDYLEQYF.

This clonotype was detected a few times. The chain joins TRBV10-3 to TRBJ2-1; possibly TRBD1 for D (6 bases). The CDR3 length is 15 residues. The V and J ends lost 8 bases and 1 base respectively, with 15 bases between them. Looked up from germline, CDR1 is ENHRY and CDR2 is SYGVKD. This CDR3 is CAIGVPGQSYNEQFF. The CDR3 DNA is TGTGCCATCGGAGTGCCTGGACAGTCCTACAATGAGCAGTTCTTC.

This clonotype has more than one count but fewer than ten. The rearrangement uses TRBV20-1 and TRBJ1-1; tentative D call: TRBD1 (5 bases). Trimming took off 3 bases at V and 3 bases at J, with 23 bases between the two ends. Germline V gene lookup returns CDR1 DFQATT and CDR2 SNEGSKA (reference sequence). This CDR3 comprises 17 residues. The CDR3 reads CSASQQGISGVHTEAFF. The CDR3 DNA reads TGCAGTGCTAGCCAGCAGGGCATTAGCGGGGTGCACACTGAAGCTTTCTTT.

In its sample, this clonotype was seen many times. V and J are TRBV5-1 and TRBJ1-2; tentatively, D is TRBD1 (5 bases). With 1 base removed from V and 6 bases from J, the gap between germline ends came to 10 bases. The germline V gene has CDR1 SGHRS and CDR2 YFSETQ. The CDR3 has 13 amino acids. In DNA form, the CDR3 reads TGCGCCAGCAGCTTGCCGGCGGGACATGGCTACACCTTC. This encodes CASSLPAGHGYTF. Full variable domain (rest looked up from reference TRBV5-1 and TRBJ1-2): KAGVTQTPRYLIKTRGQQVTLSCSPISGHRSVSWYQQTPGQGLQFLFEYFSETQRNKGNFPGRFSGRQFSNSRSEMNVSTLELGDSALYLCASSLPAGHGYTFGSGTRLTVV.

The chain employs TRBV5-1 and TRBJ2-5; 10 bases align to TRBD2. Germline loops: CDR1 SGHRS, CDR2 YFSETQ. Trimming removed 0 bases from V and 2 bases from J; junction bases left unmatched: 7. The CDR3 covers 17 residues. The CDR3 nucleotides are TGCGCCAGCAGCTTGGTCTCACGGACTAGCGGACAAGAGACCCAGTACTTC. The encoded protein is CASSLVSRTSGQETQYF.

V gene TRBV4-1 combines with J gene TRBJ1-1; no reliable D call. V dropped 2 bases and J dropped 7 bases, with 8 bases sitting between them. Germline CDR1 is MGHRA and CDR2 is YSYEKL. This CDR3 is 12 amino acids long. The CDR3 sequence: CASSQHRNEAFF. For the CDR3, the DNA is TGCGCCAGCAGCCAACATCGCAATGAAGCTTTCTTT.

The CDR3 coding sequence is TGTGCCAGCAGCTCCAATCAATTCGGGACTAGCGGGAGGGTGGTGGCCAAAAACATTCAGTACTTC. Its translation: CASSSNQFGTSGRVVAKNIQYF. The V call is TRBV7-1, the J call TRBJ2-4; 16 nucleotides align to TRBD2. TRBV7-1 counts as an open reading frame of uncertain function. This CDR3 is 22 amino acids long. V dropped 3 bases and J dropped 1; count of bases not matched to a gene: 15.

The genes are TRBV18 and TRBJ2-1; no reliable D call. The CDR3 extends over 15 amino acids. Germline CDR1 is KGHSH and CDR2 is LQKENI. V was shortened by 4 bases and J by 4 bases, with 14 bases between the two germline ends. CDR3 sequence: CASSLNWSVYNEQFF. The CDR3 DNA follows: TGTGCCAGCTCACTCAACTGGTCAGTGTACAATGAGCAGTTCTTC.

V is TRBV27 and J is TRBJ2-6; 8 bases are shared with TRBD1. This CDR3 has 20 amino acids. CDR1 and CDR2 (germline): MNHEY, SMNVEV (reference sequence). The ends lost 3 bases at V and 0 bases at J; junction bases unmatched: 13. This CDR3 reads CASSFRRRGRGLSGANVLTF. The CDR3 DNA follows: TGTGCCAGCAGTTTCCGGCGGCGGGGCAGGGGGCTCTCTGGGGCCAACGTCCTGACTTTC.

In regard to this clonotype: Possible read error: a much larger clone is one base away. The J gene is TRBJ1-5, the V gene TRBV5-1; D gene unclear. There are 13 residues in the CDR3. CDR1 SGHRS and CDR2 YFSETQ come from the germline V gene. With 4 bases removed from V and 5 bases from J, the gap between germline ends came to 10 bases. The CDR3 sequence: CASSLRSHQPQHF. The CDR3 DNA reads TGCGCCAGCAGCCTGCGGAGCCATCAGCCCCAGCATTTT.